A single sample gave rise to the 26 T cell receptor beta chains below, sequenced in a study of cytomegalovirus exposure and HLA in healthy donors. A multiplex PCR was run with 60 Vbeta primers and 13 Jbeta primers. Generated by immunoSEQ multiplex PCR, the TCRdb table keeps only in-frame clones and is missing some. The repertoire consists of some 120,000 clones, with 75% to 80% occurring once and the leading ten covering 3% to 4.5%. Material: PBMCs. These receptors were taken from a man aged 40-55 years in good health and CMV-seronegative.

The chain links TRBV9 to TRBJ1-3, with D possibly TRBD1 on 5 matching bases. The CDR3 has 16 amino acids. In germline, CDR1 is SGDLS, CDR2 YYNGEE. With 3 bases removed from V and 0 bases from J, the gap between germline ends came to 13 bases. The CDR3 coding sequence is TGTGCCAGCAGCGGTGGGGACGGGAGCTCTGGAAACACCATATATTTT. Amino acids: CASSGGDGSSGNTIYF. The full variable domain, in which reference TRBV9 and TRBJ1-3 provide the parts outside the CDR3, is DSGVTQTPKHLITATGQRVTLRCSPRSGDLSVYWYQQSLDQGLQFLIQYYNGEERAKGNILERFSAQQFPDLHSELNLSSLELGDSALYFCASSGGDGSSGNTIYFGEGSWLTVV.

J is TRBJ1-4 and V is TRBV2, with D possibly TRBD1 on 5 matching bases. Looked up from germline, CDR1 is SNHLY and CDR2 is FYNNEI. The V and J ends lost 8 bases and 6 bases respectively, with 13 bases between them. There are 13 residues in the CDR3. DNA for the CDR3: TGTGCCAGCGAGTGGGGCTCGGATGAAAAACTGTTTTTT. Translated, it gives CASEWGSDEKLFF.

The V gene is TRBV7-2, the J gene TRBJ1-1; D not resolved. V was clipped by 1 base and J by 8 bases, with 8 bases between them. The CDR3 contains 12 residues. Germline V gene lookup returns CDR1 SGHTA and CDR2 FQGNSA. Here the CDR3 reads CASSLGALEAFF. As DNA, the CDR3 is TGTGCCAGCAGCTTAGGAGCTCTCGAAGCTTTCTTT.

The chain combines TRBV19 with TRBJ1-1; maybe TRBD1 (6 bases). The germline CDR1 and CDR2 sequences are LNHDA and SQIVND (reference sequence). The CDR3 spans 15 residues. The germline V and J ends were trimmed by 10 bases and 5 bases, with 23 bases remaining between them. The CDR3 loop is CATLRGAAWGTEAFF. The CDR3 nucleotides are TGTGCCACCTTACGGGGGGCCGCCTGGGGTACTGAAGCTTTCTTT. Variable domain in full (rest from reference TRBV19 and TRBJ1-1): DGGITQSPKYLFRKEGQNVTLSCEQNLNHDAMYWYRQDPGQGLRLIYYSQIVNDFQKGDIAEGYSVSREKKESFPLTVTSAQKNPTAFYLCATLRGAAWGTEAFFGQGTRLTVV.

The rearrangement uses TRBV10-1 and TRBJ2-5, with D possibly TRBD2 on 5 matching bases. With the DNA end fitting TRBJ2-7 better, the J assignment may be wrong. This CDR3 is 11 amino acids long. Germline CDR1 reads WNHNN; CDR2 reads SYGVQD (reference sequence). Written as DNA, the CDR3 is TGCGCCAGCACTACGGGATACGAGCAGTACTTC. Its translation is CASTTGYEQYF.

V gene TRBV5-1 combines with J gene TRBJ1-3; possibly TRBD1 for D (5 bases). The V end was cut by 0 bases, the J end by 0 bases, with 10 bases between. From germline, CDR1 is SGHRS and CDR2 YFSETQ. This CDR3 comprises 16 residues. The CDR3, as DNA: TGCGCCAGCAGCTTGGGGGGCTCTAGCTCTGGAAACACCATATATTTT. This gives the protein CASSLGGSSSGNTIYF.

Only one count was recorded for this clone. The chain joins TRBV19 to TRBJ2-7, with D perhaps matching TRBD2 (6 bases). The germline V and J ends were trimmed by 6 bases and 9 bases, with 27 bases remaining between them. Germline-derived CDR1 and CDR2 are LNHDA and SQIVND (reference sequence). The CDR3 spans 16 residues. As DNA, the CDR3 is TGTGCCAGTAGCCCCCAAGCCCGAGGAGGGAACTTACGGCAGTACTTC. Its translation is CASSPQARGGNLRQYF.

The rearrangement joins TRBV5-4 to TRBJ1-4, with D uncertain. With 4 bases removed from V and 0 bases from J, the gap between germline ends came to 10 bases. Germline V gene sequence: CDR1 SGHNT, CDR2 YYREEE (reference sequence). The CDR3 consists of 15 residues. The CDR3 spells CASSQDSTTNEKLFF. In nucleotides, the CDR3 is TGTGCCAGCAGCCAGGACTCCACAACTAATGAAAAACTGTTTTTT.

V usage is TRBV6-6 and J usage is TRBJ1-2, with 8 bases matching TRBD1. CDR1 and CDR2 from the germline V gene are MNHNY and SVGAGI (reference sequence). This CDR3 is 13 amino acids long. V lost 5 bases, J lost 6 bases, and 5 bases stayed unmatched. Here the CDR3 reads CASSLDRGHGYTF. The CDR3, as DNA: TGTGCCAGCAGTCTTGACAGGGGACATGGCTACACCTTC.

This clone was counted only a few times. The rearrangement links TRBV7-2 to TRBJ2-5; a weak D match, TRBD1 (7 bases). The J call may be incorrect, as the DNA end agrees better with TRBJ2-7. The germline V gene has CDR1 SGHTA and CDR2 FQGNSA. The CDR3 loop spans 13 amino acids. DNA for the CDR3: TGTGCCAGCAGCCGACAGGGAGGAGGCGAGCAGTACTTC. Translating it yields CASSRQGGGEQYF.

Only one count was recorded for this clone. The chain carries TRBV7-9 and TRBJ2-7; no firm D call. Per germline, CDR1 SEHNR and CDR2 FQNEAQ (reference sequence). With 3 bases removed from V and 1 base from J, the gap between germline ends came to 7 bases. This CDR3 has 13 amino acids. CDR3 sequence reads: CASSLIQSYEQYF. The CDR3 DNA reads TGTGCCAGCAGCTTGATACAGTCCTACGAGCAGTACTTC. Supplemented by reference TRBV7-9 and TRBJ2-7, the full variable domain reads DTGVSQNPRHKITKRGQNVTFRCDPISEHNRLYWYRQTLGQGPEFLTYFQNEAQLEKSRLLSDRFSAERPKGSFSTLEIQRTEQGDSAMYLCASSLIQSYEQYFGPGTRLTVT.

This chain connects TRBV2 to TRBJ2-7, with D tentatively TRBD2 (6 bases). The V and J ends lost 4 bases and 6 bases respectively, with 19 bases between them. Germline-derived CDR1 and CDR2 are SNHLY and FYNNEI. The CDR3 has 15 residues. Here the CDR3 DNA reads TGTGCCAGCAGTGTTTTGGGACTTATCTCGCCCGAGCAGTACTTC. It translates to CASSVLGLISPEQYF.

This rearrangement joins TRBV6-5 to TRBJ2-1; TRBD2 might be the D (6 bases). The germline V gene encodes CDR1 MNHEY and CDR2 SVGAGI. With 6 bases removed from V and 5 bases from J, the gap between germline ends came to 17 bases. The CDR3 length is 15 residues. The CDR3 is CASRGGYLGDNEQFF. Here the CDR3 DNA reads TGTGCCAGCAGAGGAGGGTATCTGGGGGACAATGAGCAGTTCTTC.

The chain couples TRBV10-2 to TRBJ1-5, with 10 bases fitting TRBD1. Germline loops: CDR1 WSHSY, CDR2 SAAADI. The CDR3 runs to 17 residues. With V trimmed by 5 bases and J by 2 bases, 9 bases remained unmatched. CDR3 DNA sequence: TGCGCCAGCAGTCCGGGACAGGGGAAAGTGGGCAATCAGCCCCAGCATTTT. Translated, it gives CASSPGQGKVGNQPQHF.

This chain joins TRBV29-1 and TRBJ1-2; weak D call: TRBD1 (5 bases). The CDR3 runs 12 residues. Germline-derived CDR1 and CDR2 are SQVTM and ANQGSEA. V dropped 4 bases and J dropped 6 bases, with 12 bases sitting between them. The CDR3 nucleotides read TGCAGCGTTGTTGGGACTGTTCATGGCTACACCTTC. Its translation is CSVVGTVHGYTF. The full variable domain, in which reference TRBV29-1 and TRBJ1-2 provide the parts outside the CDR3, is SAVISQKPSRDICQRGTSLTIQCQVDSQVTMMFWYRQQPGQSLTLIATANQGSEATYESGFVIDKFPISRPNLTFSTLTVSNMSPEDSSIYLCSVVGTVHGYTFGSGTRLTVV.

The chain is built from TRBV7-8 and TRBJ2-5; D gene unclear. CDR1 and CDR2 from the germline V gene are SGHVS and FQNEAQ. The CDR3 extends over 13 amino acids. V was trimmed by 2 bases and J by 5 bases, leaving 9 bases between them. CDR3 region: CASSLSPRETQYF. The CDR3 DNA follows: TGTGCCAGCAGCTTATCCCCGCGGGAGACCCAGTACTTC.

The chain combines TRBV4-1 with TRBJ1-5, with 9 positions matching TRBD1. The tail of the sequence fits TRBJ2-3 better, so the J call may be wrong. There are 18 residues in the CDR3. CDR1 MGHRA and CDR2 YSYEKL come from the germline V gene. This CDR3 is CASSQARKQGARNQPQYF. Written as DNA, the CDR3 is TGCGCCAGCAGCCAAGCCCGAAAACAGGGGGCGCGGAATCAGCCCCAGTATTTT.

This clone was recorded a few times. The V call is TRBV19, the J call TRBJ2-1, with 8 bases identical to TRBD1. The CDR3 consists of 14 residues. V trimming: 3 bases; J trimming: 4 bases; junction bases outside the gene matches: 2. Germline V gives CDR1 LNHDA, CDR2 SQIVND (reference sequence). The CDR3 sequence: CASSMRQGYNEQFF. CDR3 DNA: TGTGCCAGTAGTATGAGACAGGGGTACAATGAGCAGTTCTTC.

V gene TRBV9 combines with J gene TRBJ1-6; the D gene is possibly TRBD1 (6 bases). From germline, CDR1 is SGDLS and CDR2 YYNGEE. The CDR3 is 16 amino acids. Trimming pared 2 bases from V and 7 bases from J, leaving 16 bases between. This chain's CDR3 is CASSVSDSPKNSPLHF. CDR3 nucleotide sequence: TGTGCCAGCAGCGTTTCGGACAGCCCAAAGAATTCACCCCTCCACTTT.

This sequence joins TRBV29-1 and TRBJ1-1; TRBD1 matches 7 bases. The CDR3 spans 15 residues. Trimming removed 7 bases from V and 7 bases from J; junction bases left unmatched: 18. Germline CDR1 is SQVTM and CDR2 is ANQGSEA. The CDR3 loop reads CSASARDSFPFEAFF. CDR3 in DNA: TGCAGCGCTTCAGCGCGGGACAGCTTCCCGTTTGAAGCTTTCTTT. Filled out from reference TRBV29-1 and TRBJ1-1, the complete variable domain reads SAVISQKPSRDICQRGTSLTIQCQVDSQVTMMFWYRQQPGQSLTLIATANQGSEATYESGFVIDKFPISRPNLTFSTLTVSNMSPEDSSIYLCSASARDSFPFEAFFGQGTRLTVV.

The V gene is TRBV10-2, the J gene TRBJ1-5; 7 bases agree with TRBD1. The germline V gene has CDR1 WSHSY and CDR2 SAAADI. Trimming took 8 bases from V and 4 from J; bases not matched to a gene: 14. This CDR3 contains 16 residues. The CDR3 nucleotides are TGCGCCAGCGGAAGAGACAGGGCCCCGATAAATCAGCCCCAGCATTTT. Amino acid sequence: CASGRDRAPINQPQHF.

The chain has TRBV6-1 and TRBJ1-2; D remains ambiguous. V was clipped by 10 bases and J by 4 bases, with 10 bases between them. This CDR3 has 11 amino acids. Per the germline V gene, CDR1 is MNHNS and CDR2 is SASEGT. The CDR3 region is CATDRSYGYTF. In nucleotides, the CDR3 is TGTGCCACCGACCGGAGCTATGGCTACACCTTC.

The J gene is TRBJ2-7, the V gene TRBV15; D call uncertain. The CDR3 spans 13 residues. Germline values: CDR1 LNHNV, CDR2 YYDKDF (reference sequence). Trimming pared 1 base from V and 7 bases from J, leaving 11 bases between. The CDR3 coding sequence is TGTGCCACCAGCAGAGTCGCGCCCGGGGAGCAGTACTTC. This gives the protein CATSRVAPGEQYF.

The chain combines TRBV2 with TRBJ2-7; TRBD1 might be the D (6 bases). Germline V gene lookup returns CDR1 SNHLY and CDR2 FYNNEI. V dropped 6 bases and J dropped 3 bases, with 15 bases sitting between them. CDR3 length equals 14 residues. This CDR3 reads CASRIDNRVYEQYF. The CDR3 coding sequence is TGTGCCAGCAGGATCGACAACAGGGTCTACGAGCAGTACTTC.

The genes are TRBV18 and TRBJ1-1, with TRBD1 identical over 7 bases. The germline CDR1 and CDR2 sequences are KGHSH and LQKENI. J was trimmed by 4 bases and V by 3 bases; bases with no gene match: 17. CDR3 length: 18 amino acids. CDR3 nucleotide sequence: TGTGCCAGCTCACCGAGGATCGACAGGGAACGGAGGGGCACTGAAGCTTTCTTT. Its translation is CASSPRIDRERRGTEAFF.

This clone was counted once. The genes are TRBV6-5 and TRBJ2-1; TRBD2 aligns across 14 bases. Germline assignment: CDR1 MNHEY and CDR2 SVGAGI. With V trimmed by 7 bases and J by 10 bases, 6 bases remained unmatched. The CDR3 extends over 14 amino acids. The CDR3 sequence: CASTGLAGGDEQFF. The CDR3 DNA sequence: TGTGCCAGCACCGGACTAGCGGGGGGAGACGAGCAGTTCTTC.